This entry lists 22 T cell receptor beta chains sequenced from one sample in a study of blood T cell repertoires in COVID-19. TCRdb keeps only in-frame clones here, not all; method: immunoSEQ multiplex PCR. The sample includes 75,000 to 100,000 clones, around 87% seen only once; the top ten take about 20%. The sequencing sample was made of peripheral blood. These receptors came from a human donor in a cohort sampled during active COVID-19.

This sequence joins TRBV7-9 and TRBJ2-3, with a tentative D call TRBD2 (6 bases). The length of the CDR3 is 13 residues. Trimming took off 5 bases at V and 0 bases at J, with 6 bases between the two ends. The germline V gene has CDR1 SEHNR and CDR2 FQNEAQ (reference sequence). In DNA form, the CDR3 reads TGTGCCAGCAGCGGGACTAGCACAGATACGCAGTATTTT. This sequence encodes CASSGTSTDTQYF.

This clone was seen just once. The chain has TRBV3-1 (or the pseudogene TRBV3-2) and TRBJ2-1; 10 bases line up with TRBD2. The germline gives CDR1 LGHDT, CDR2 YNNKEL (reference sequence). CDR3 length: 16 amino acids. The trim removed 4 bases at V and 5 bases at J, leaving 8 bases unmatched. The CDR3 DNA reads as TGTGCCAGCAGCCCACTTGGAGCGGGAGGGAACAATGAGCAGTTCTTC. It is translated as CASSPLGAGGNNEQFF.

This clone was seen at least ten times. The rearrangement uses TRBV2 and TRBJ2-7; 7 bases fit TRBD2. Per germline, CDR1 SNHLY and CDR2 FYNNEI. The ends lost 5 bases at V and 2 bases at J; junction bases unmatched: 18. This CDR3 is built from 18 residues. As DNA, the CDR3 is TGTGCCAGCAGTCAGCAGGGAGTTAGGGCGGGAGCTACCTACGAGCAGTACTTC. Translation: CASSQQGVRAGATYEQYF.

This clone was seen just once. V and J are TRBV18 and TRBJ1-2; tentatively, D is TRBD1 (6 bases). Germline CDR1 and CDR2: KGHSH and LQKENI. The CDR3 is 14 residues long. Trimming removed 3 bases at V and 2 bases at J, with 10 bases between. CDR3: CASSPYRVNYGYTF. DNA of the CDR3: TGTGCCAGCTCACCTTACAGGGTGAACTATGGCTACACCTTC.

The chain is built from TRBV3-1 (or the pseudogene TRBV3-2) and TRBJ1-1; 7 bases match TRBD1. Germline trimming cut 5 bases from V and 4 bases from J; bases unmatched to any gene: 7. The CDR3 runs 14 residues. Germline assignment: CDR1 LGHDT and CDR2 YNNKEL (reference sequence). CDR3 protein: CASSDRQGITEAFF. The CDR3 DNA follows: TGTGCCAGCAGCGACAGACAGGGTATCACTGAAGCTTTCTTT.

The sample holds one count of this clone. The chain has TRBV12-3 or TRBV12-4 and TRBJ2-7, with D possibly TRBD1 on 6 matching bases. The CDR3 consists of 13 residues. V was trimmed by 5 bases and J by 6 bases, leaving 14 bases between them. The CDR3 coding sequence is TGTGCCAGCAGTGACTCAGGGGTTCGCGAGCAGTACTTC. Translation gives CASSDSGVREQYF.

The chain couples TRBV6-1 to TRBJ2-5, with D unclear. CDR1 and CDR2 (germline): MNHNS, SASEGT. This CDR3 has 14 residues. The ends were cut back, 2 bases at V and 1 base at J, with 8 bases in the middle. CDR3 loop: CASSEWATQETQYF. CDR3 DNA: TGTGCCAGCAGTGAATGGGCGACCCAAGAGACCCAGTACTTC.

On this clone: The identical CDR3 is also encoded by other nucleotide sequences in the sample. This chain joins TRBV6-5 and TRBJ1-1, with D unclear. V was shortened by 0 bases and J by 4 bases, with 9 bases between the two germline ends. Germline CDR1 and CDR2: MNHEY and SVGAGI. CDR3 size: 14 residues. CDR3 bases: TGTGCCAGCAGTTACTCGTACCAGATCACTGAAGCTTTCTTT. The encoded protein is CASSYSYQITEAFF.

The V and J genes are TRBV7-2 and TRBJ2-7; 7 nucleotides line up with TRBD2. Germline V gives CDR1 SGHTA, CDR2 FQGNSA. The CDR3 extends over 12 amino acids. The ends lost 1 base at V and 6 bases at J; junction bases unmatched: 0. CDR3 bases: TGTGCCAGCAGCTTAGTAGCGGGCGAGCAGTACTTC. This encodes CASSLVAGEQYF.

CDR3 coding DNA: TGTGCCAGCAGTGAATATAGGGGGAATGAGCAGTTCTTC. It codes for CASSEYRGNEQFF. The chain recombines TRBV25-1 with TRBJ2-1; D perhaps matches TRBD1 (6 bases). Germline V gene lookup returns CDR1 MGHDK and CDR2 SYGVNS. The CDR3 runs 13 residues. With 0 bases removed from V and 7 bases from J, the gap between germline ends came to 7 bases.

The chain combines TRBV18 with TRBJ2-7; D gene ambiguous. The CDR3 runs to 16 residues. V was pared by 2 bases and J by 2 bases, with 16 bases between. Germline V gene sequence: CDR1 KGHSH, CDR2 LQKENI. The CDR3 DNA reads TGTGCCAGCTCACCAGTTGGTCCCCCATCAGCCTACGAGCAGTACTTC. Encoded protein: CASSPVGPPSAYEQYF.

CDR3 protein: CASSPTGTGYEQYF. The CDR3 nucleotides read TGCGCCAGCAGCCCAACCGGGACAGGTTACGAGCAGTACTTC. The V and J genes are TRBV5-1 and TRBJ2-7, with 8 bases that match TRBD1. CDR3 size: 14 residues. Germline V gene lookup returns CDR1 SGHRS and CDR2 YFSETQ. The J segment lost 4 bases and the V segment lost 4 bases, leaving 7 bases of the junction unmatched.

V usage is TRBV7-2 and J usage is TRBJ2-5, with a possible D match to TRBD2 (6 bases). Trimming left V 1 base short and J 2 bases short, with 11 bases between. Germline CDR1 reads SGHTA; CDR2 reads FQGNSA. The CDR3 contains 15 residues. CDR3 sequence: CASSLGAGLQETQYF. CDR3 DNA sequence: TGTGCCAGCAGCTTAGGAGCGGGCCTTCAAGAGACCCAGTACTTC.

CDR3 nucleotides: TGTGCCAAACAGGGTCGTCGAAATAGCAATCAGCCCCAGCATTTT. It specifies CAKQGRRNSNQPQHF. This chain connects TRBV7-9 to TRBJ1-5; D is possibly TRBD1 (6 bases). This CDR3 has 15 residues. V lost 10 bases and J lost 0, with 16 bases in between. Germline V gene sequence: CDR1 SEHNR, CDR2 FQNEAQ (reference sequence).

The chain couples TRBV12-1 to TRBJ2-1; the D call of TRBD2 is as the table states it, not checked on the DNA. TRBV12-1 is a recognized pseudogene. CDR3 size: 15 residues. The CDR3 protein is CASSFSLARGNEQFF. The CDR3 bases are TGTGCCAGCAGCTTTAGTCTAGCGCGTGGCAATGAGCAGTTCTTC.

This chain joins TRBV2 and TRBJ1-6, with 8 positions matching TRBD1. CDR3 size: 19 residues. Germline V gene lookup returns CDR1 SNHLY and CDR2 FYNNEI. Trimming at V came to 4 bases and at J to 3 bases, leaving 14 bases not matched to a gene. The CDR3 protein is CASSGGQGEQLHYNSPLHF. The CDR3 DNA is TGTGCCAGCAGTGGAGGACAGGGCGAACAATTACACTATAATTCACCCCTCCACTTT.

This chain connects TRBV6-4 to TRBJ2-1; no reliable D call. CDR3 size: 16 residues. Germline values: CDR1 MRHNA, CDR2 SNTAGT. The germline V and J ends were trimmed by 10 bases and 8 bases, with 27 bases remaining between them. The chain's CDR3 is CATRGVATSSFDEQFF. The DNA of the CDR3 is TGTGCCACCAGAGGAGTAGCTACGTCGTCGTTCGATGAGCAGTTCTTC.

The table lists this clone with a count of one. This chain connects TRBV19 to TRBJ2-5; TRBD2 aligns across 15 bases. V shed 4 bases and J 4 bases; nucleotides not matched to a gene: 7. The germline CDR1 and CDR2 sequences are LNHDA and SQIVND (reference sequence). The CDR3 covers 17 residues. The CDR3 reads CASSTPGLAGGGETQYF. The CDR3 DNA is TGTGCCAGTAGTACCCCAGGACTAGCGGGAGGGGGAGAGACCCAGTACTTC.

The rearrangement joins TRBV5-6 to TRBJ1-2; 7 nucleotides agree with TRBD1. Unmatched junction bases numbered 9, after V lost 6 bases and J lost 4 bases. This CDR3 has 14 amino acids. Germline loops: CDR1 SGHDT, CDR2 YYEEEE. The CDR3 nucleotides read TGTGCCAGCACAGGGGGACCGGGCGGCTATGGCTACACCTTC. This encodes CASTGGPGGYGYTF. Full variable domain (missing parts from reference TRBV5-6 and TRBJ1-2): DAGVTQSPTHLIKTRGQQVTLRCSPKSGHDTVSWYQQALGQGPQFIFQYYEEEERQRGNFPDRFSGHQFPNYSSELNVNALLLGDSALYLCASTGGPGGYGYTFGSGTRLTVV.

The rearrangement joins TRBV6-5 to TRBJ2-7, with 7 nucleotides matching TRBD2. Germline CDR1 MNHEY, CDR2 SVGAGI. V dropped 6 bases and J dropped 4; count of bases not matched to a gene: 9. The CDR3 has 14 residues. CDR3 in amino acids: CASRRAAGIYEQYF. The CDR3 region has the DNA TGTGCCAGCAGGCGCGCAGCGGGGATATACGAGCAGTACTTC.

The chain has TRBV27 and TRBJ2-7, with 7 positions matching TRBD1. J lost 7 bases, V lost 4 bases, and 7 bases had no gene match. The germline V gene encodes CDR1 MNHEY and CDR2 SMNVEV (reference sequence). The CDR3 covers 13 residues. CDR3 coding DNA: TGTGCCAGCAGTTGGACAGGTGATAGGGAGCAGTACTTC. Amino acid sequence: CASSWTGDREQYF.

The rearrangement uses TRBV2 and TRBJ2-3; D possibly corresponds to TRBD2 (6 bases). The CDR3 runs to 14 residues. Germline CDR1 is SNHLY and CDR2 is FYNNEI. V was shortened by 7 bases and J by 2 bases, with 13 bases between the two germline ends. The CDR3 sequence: CASNRWGVTDTQYF. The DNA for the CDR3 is TGTGCCAGCAACCGGTGGGGGGTCACAGATACGCAGTATTTT.